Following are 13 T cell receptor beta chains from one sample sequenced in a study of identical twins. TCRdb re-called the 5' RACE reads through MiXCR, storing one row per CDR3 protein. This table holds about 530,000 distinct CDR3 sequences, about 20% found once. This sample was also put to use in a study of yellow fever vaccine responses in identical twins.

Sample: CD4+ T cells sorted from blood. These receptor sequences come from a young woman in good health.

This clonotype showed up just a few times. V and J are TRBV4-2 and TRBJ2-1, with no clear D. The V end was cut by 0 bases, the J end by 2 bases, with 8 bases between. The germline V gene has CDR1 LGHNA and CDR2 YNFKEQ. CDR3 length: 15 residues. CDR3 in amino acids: CASSQELGAYNEQFF. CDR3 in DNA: TGTGCCAGCAGCCAAGAGCTGGGCGCCTACAATGAGCAGTTCTTC.

The CDR3 bases are TGCAGTGCTAGAGATTATAGTTCTGGCTACACCTTC. Amino acids: CSARDYSSGYTF. The chain joins TRBV20-1 to TRBJ1-2; D is ambiguous. Germline V gene lookup returns CDR1 DFQATT and CDR2 SNEGSKA (reference sequence). The CDR3 extends over 12 amino acids. Trimming pared 0 bases from V and 7 bases from J, leaving 9 bases between.

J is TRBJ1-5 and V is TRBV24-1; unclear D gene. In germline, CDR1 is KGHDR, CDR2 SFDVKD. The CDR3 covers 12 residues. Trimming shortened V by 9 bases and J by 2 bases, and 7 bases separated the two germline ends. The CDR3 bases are TGTGCCACCGGAGTGGGCAATCAGCCCCAGCATTTT. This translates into CATGVGNQPQHF.

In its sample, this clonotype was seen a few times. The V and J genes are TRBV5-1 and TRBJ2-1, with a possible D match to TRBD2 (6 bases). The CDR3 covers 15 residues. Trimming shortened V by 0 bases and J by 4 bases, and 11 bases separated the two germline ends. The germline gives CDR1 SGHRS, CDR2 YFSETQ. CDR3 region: CASSLGGNPYNEQFF. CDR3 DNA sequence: TGCGCCAGCAGCTTGGGCGGGAATCCATACAATGAGCAGTTCTTC.

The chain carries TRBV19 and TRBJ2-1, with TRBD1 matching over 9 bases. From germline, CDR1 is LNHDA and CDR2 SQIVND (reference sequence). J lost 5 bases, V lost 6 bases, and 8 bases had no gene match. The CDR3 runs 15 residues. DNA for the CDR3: TGTGCCAGTAGGGGGGTGGACAGGGGAAACAATGAGCAGTTCTTC. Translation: CASRGVDRGNNEQFF.

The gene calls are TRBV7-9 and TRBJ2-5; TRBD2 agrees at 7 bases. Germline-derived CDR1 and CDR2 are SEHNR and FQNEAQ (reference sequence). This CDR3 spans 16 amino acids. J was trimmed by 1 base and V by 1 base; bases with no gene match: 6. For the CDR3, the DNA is TGTGCCAGCAGCTTAGACCGGCTAGCGGCCCAAGAGACCCAGTACTTC. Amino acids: CASSLDRLAAQETQYF.

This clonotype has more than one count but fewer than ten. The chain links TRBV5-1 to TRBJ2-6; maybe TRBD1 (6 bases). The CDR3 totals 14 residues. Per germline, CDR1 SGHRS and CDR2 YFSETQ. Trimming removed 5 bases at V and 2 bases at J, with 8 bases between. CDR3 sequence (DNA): TGCGCCAGCAGGGGGACACCTGGGGCCAACGTCCTGACTTTC. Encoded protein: CASRGTPGANVLTF.

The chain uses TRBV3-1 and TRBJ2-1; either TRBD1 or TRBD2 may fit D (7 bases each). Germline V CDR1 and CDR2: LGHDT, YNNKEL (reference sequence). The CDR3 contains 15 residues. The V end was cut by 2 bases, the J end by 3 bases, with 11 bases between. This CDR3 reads CASSQQGGSYNEQFF. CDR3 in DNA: TGTGCCAGCAGCCAACAGGGGGGGAGCTACAATGAGCAGTTCTTC.

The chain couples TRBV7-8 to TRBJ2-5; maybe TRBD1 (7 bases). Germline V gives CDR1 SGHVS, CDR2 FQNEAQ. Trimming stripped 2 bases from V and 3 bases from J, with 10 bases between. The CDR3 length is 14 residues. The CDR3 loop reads CASSLSRGEETQYF. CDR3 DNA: TGTGCCAGCAGCTTAAGCAGGGGGGAAGAGACCCAGTACTTC.

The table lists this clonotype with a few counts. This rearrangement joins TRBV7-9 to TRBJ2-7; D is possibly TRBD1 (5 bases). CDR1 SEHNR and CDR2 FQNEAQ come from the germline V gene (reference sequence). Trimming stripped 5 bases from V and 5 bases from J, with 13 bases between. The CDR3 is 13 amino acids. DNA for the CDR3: TGTGCCAGCAGCCATGGACATATCGACGAGCAGTACGTC. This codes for CASSHGHIDEQYV.

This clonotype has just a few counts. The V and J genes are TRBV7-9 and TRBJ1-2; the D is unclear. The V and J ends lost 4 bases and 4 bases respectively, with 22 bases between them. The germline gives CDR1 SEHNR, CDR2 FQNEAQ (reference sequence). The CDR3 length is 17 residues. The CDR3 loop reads CASSSLNPDGGTYGYTF. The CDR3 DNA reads TGTGCCAGCAGCTCGTTGAACCCGGACGGAGGCACCTATGGCTACACCTTC.

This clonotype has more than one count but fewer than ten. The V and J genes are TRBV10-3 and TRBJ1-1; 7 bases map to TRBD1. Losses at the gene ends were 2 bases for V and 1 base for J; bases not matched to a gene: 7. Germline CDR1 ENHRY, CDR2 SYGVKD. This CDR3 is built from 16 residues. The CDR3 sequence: CAISEPRQGRNTEAFF. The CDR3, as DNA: TGTGCCATCAGTGAGCCTCGACAGGGACGGAACACTGAAGCTTTCTTT.

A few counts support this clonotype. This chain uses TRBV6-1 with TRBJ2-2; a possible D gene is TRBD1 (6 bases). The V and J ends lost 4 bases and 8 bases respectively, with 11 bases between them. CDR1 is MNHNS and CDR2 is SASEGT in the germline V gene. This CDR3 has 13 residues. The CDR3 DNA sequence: TGTGCCAGCAGTGGACAGGCCAGAGGGGAGCTGTTTTTT. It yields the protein CASSGQARGELFF.